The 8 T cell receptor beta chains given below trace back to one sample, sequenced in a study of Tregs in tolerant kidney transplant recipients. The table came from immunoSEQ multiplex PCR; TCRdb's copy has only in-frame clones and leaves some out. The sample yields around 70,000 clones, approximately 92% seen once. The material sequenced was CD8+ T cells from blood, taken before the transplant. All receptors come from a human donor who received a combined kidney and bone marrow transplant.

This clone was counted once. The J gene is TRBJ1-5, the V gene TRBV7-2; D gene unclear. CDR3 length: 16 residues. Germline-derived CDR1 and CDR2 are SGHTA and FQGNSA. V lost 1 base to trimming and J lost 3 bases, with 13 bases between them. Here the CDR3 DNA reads TGTGCCAGCAGCTTAGGGTTCTCGGTTCCCAATCAGCCCCAGCATTTT. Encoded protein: CASSLGFSVPNQPQHF.

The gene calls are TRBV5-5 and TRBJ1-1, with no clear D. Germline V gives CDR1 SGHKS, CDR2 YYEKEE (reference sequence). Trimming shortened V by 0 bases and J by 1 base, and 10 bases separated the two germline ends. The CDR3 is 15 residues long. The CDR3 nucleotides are TGTGCCAGCAGCTTGGTTTTGGGCACGAACACTGAAGCTTTCTTT. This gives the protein CASSLVLGTNTEAFF.

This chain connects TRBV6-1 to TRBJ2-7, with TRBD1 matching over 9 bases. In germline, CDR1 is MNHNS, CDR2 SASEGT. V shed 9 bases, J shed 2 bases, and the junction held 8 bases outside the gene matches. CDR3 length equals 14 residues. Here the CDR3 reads CASYPGQGTYEQYF. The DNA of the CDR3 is TGTGCCAGTTATCCGGGACAGGGAACCTACGAGCAGTACTTC.

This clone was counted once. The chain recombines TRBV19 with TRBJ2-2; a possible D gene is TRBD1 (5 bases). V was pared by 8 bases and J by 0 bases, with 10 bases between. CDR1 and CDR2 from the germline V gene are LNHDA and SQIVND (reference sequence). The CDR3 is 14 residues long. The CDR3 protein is CASETVTNTGELFF. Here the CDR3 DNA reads TGTGCCAGTGAGACAGTCACGAACACCGGGGAGCTGTTTTTT.

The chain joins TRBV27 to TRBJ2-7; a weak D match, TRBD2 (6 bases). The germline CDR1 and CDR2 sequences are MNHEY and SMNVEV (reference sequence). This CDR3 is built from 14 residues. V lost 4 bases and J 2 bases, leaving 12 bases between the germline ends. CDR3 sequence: CASSWGGQTYEQYF. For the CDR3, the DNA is TGTGCCAGCAGTTGGGGAGGCCAAACCTACGAGCAGTACTTC.

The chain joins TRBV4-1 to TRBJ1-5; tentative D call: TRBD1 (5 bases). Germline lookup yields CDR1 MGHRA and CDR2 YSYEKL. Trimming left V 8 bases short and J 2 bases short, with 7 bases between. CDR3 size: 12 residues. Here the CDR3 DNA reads TGCGCCAGCTCACAGGGCAATCAGCCCCAGCATTTT. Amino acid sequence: CASSQGNQPQHF.

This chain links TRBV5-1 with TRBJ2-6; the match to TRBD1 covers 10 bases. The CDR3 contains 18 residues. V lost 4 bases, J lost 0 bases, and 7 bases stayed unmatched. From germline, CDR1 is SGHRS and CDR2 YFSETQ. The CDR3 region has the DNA TGCGCCAGCAGCAAGGGGACAGGGGTCAACTCTGGGGCCAACGTCCTGACTTTC. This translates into CASSKGTGVNSGANVLTF.

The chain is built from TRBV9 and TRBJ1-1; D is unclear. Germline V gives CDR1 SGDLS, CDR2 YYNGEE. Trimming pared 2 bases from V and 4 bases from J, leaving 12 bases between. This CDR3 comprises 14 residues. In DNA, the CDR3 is TGTGCCAGCAGCGTTTCATCAGTCACCACTGAAGCTTTCTTT. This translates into CASSVSSVTTEAFF.